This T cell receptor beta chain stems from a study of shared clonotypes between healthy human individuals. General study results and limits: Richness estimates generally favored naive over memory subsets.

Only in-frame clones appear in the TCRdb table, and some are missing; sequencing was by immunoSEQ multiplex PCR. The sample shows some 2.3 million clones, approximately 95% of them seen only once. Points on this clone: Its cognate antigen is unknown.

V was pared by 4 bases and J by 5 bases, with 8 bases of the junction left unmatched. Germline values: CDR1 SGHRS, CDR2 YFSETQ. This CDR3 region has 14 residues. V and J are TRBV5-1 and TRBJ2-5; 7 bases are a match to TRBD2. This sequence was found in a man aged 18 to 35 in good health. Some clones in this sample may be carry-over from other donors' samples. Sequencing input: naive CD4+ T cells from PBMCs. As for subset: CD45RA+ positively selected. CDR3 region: CASSPGGNGETQYF. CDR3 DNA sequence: TGCGCCAGCAGCCCCGGGGGGAATGGGGAGACCCAGTACTTC.